Here is one T cell receptor (beta chain) with its context. The CDR3 has 20 residues. The J segment lost 0 bases and the V segment lost 4 bases, leaving 12 bases of the junction unmatched. Germline CDR1 is LGHNA and CDR2 is YNFKEQ. This specimen belongs to a study of blood T cell repertoires in COVID-19. As originally analysed: Nucleated cell counts were estimated from reference gene primer amplification. Produced via immunoSEQ multiplex PCR; TCRdb's table is partial and in-frame only. The V and J calls and the clone size are those of that table, but D and trimming were determined from the DNA. The table includes under 150,000 clones, 75% to 90% detected once.

The sequenced material came from peripheral blood. The origin of this receptor is a woman aged 45-65 years with acute or convalescent COVID-19. V gene TRBV4-2 combines with J gene TRBJ2-1; 13 bases agree with TRBD2. The CDR3, as DNA: TGTGCCAGCAGCCGAAGGACTAGCGGGGGTGCCACGGACTCCTACAATGAGCAGTTCTTC. Protein: CASSRRTSGGATDSYNEQFF.